A selection of T cell receptor beta chains follows, all from one sample in a study of blood T cell repertoires in COVID-19. Sequencing was performed with immunoSEQ multiplex PCR; in TCRdb, only in-frame clones are kept and a portion is missing. The table includes some 110,000 clones, roughly four fifths detected once. Sequencing input: peripheral blood. Source of these receptors: a man older than 75 with COVID-19, enrolled during active disease. CDR3s include the opening cysteine and the closing phenylalanine or tryptophan. A D gene is named only where the DNA matches it firmly. Clone size appears in some rows only: once, few, many, or a class for an expanded clone.

>-|16|TRBJ2-3|-|TRBV10-3
CAISETVAAGPITQYF
TGTGCCATCAGTGAGACGGTTGCGGCGGGACCCATAACGCAGTATTTT
>TRBD1|14|TRBJ1-5|-|TRBV3-1/TRBV3-2
CASSPWTGGQPQHF
TGTGCCAGCAGCCCCTGGACAGGGGGCCAGCCCCAGCATTTT
>TRBD1|18|TRBJ1-6|-|TRBV5-6
CASSFPRTGTDNNSPLHF
TGTGCCAGCAGCTTCCCCCGAACCGGGACAGACAATAATTCACCCCTCCACTTT
>TRBD1|13|TRBJ1-1|-|TRBV29-1
CSVRQGLGTEAFF
TGCAGCGTTCGACAGGGGTTGGGCACTGAAGCTTTCTTT
>TRBD1|15|TRBJ1-1|few|TRBV7-3
CASSLGGTVNTEAFF
TGTGCCAGCAGCTTAGGGGGGACAGTTAACACTGAAGCTTTCTTT
>TRBD2|17|TRBJ2-5|-|TRBV24-1
CATSDFDSGGDQETQYF
TGTGCCACCAGTGATTTTGATAGCGGGGGGGACCAAGAGACCCAGTACTTC
>-|14|TRBJ1-3|-|TRBV9
CASREEGSGNTIYF
TGTGCCAGCAGAGAGGAGGGTTCTGGAAACACCATATATTTT
>-|14|TRBJ2-5|once|TRBV15
CATSPTAIQETQYF
TGTGCCACCAGCCCCACAGCTATCCAAGAGACCCAGTACTTC
>TRBD1|18|TRBJ1-4|-|TRBV7-9
CASSSDRGRDSTNEKLFF
TGTGCCAGCAGCTCAGACAGGGGTAGGGATTCGACTAATGAAAAACTGTTTTTT
>-|11|TRBJ2-7|-|TRBV20-1
CSASPSSIHFF
TGCAGTGCTAGCCCCTCTAGTATTCACTTCTTC
>-|14|TRBJ2-7|-|TRBV5-4
CASSPADGTYEQYF
TGTGCCAGCAGCCCGGCGGACGGGACCTACGAGCAGTACTTC
>TRBD1|15|TRBJ1-4|-|TRBV30
CAWSAAGQWGEKLFF
TGTGCCTGGAGTGCGGCGGGACAGTGGGGTGAAAAACTGTTTTTT
>TRBD1|12|TRBJ2-7|-|TRBV28
CASTDRAHEQYF
TGTGCCAGCACAGACAGGGCCCACGAGCAGTACTTC
>-|15|TRBJ2-5|-|TRBV7-2
CAGTGPGGGQETQYF
TGTGCCGGCACTGGGCCTGGGGGCGGCCAAGAGACCCAGTACTTC
>-|15|TRBJ1-3|-|TRBV7-8
CASSLAGETGNTIYF
TGTGCCAGCAGCTTAGCGGGCGAAACTGGAAACACCATATATTTT
>TRBD1|15|TRBJ1-4|-|TRBV24-1
CATSDPRQGNEKLFF
TGTGCCACCAGTGATCCGAGACAGGGCAATGAAAAACTGTTTTTT
>-|14|TRBJ1-1|once|TRBV15
CATSRETGTGEAFF
TGTGCCACCAGCAGAGAAACAGGGACGGGTGAAGCTTTCTTT
>-|15|TRBJ2-7|-|TRBV9
CASSVVETSTAEQYF
TGTGCCAGCAGCGTAGTAGAGACTAGTACGGCCGAGCAGTACTTC
>TRBD1|13|TRBJ2-5|-|TRBV5-1
CASSWQGEETQYF
TGCGCCAGCAGCTGGCAGGGGGAAGAGACCCAGTACTTC
>-|12|TRBJ2-7|-|TRBV2
CASSEEENEQYF
TGTGCCAGCAGTGAAGAGGAGAACGAGCAGTACTTC
>TRBD1|17|TRBJ2-1|-|TRBV15
CATSRAGTGVYKNEQFF
TGTGCCACCAGCAGAGCTGGGACAGGGGTTTATAAGAATGAGCAGTTCTTC
>-|14|TRBJ1-1|-|TRBV6-2/TRBV6-3
CASSYRGMNTEAFF
TGTGCCAGCAGTTACCGGGGTATGAACACTGAAGCTTTCTTT
>TRBD2|16|TRBJ2-7|-|TRBV3-1/TRBV3-2
CASSEAAGDRLYEQYF
TGTGCCAGCAGCGAGGCAGCGGGAGATCGGCTCTACGAGCAGTACTTC
>TRBD1|14|TRBJ1-1|-|TRBV7-3
CASSFGQGSAEAFF
TGTGCCAGCAGCTTTGGACAGGGGTCTGCTGAAGCTTTCTTT
>TRBD2|14|TRBJ2-7|-|TRBV5-1
CASRAIAGSYEQYF
TGCGCCAGCAGGGCGATAGCGGGCTCCTACGAGCAGTACTTC
>-|16|TRBJ2-7|-|TRBV15
CATSRELQASSYEQYF
TGTGCCACCAGCAGAGAGCTACAGGCTAGCTCCTACGAGCAGTACTTC
>-|14|TRBJ2-5|-|TRBV7-9
CASSLAGSGETQYF
TGTGCCAGCAGCTTAGCAGGATCCGGGGAGACCCAGTACTTC
>TRBD1|14|TRBJ1-1|few|TRBV2
CASRFQGAITEAFF
TGTGCCAGCAGGTTTCAGGGGGCGATTACTGAAGCTTTCTTT
>TRBD1|16|TRBJ1-2|-|TRBV27
CASRGADGGQVYGYTF
TGTGCCAGCAGGGGCGCGGACGGAGGACAGGTCTATGGCTACACCTTC
>TRBD2|13|TRBJ2-1|-|TRBV6-5
CASSPGLGNEQFF
TGTGCCAGCAGTCCGGGACTAGGGAATGAGCAGTTCTTC
>TRBD2|14|TRBJ2-3|-|TRBV5-1
CASSRGLVPDTQYF
TGCGCCAGCAGCCGGGGACTAGTCCCAGATACGCAGTATTTT
>TRBD2|15|TRBJ2-7|-|TRBV7-2
CASSLVSGGDYEQYF
TGTGCCAGCAGCTTAGTTAGCGGGGGGGACTACGAGCAGTACTTC
>TRBD1|15|TRBJ1-4|-|TRBV28
CASSESGTANEKLFF
TGTGCCAGCAGTGAGTCCGGGACAGCGAATGAAAAACTGTTTTTT
>-|14|TRBJ2-5|-|TRBV5-1
CASSQGAEWETQYF
TGCGCCAGCAGCCAAGGGGCTGAATGGGAGACCCAGTACTTC
>TRBD2|22|TRBJ2-1|-|TRBV18
CASSPSDLPGLAGSGSYNEQFF
TGTGCCAGCTCACCATCCGACCTCCCGGGACTAGCGGGATCGGGTTCCTACAATGAGCAGTTCTTC
>-|16|TRBJ2-7|-|TRBV4-2
CASSQGLSRTVYEQYF
TGTGCCAGCAGCCAAGGCCTATCCCGGACAGTTTACGAGCAGTACTTC
>TRBD1|18|TRBJ1-6|-|TRBV28
CASSPGQGPISSNSPLHF
TGTGCCAGCAGTCCGGGACAGGGACCAATATCGAGTAATTCACCCCTCCACTTT
>TRBD2|16|TRBJ2-7|-|TRBV6-2/TRBV6-3
CASSLGLPSGFLEQYF
TGTGCCAGCAGTCTGGGACTTCCTAGCGGGTTTCTCGAGCAGTACTTC
>-|14|TRBJ2-7|-|TRBV6-6
CASSYSGQSYEQYF
TGTGCCAGCAGTTACTCGGGCCAAAGTTACGAGCAGTACTTC
>TRBD2|16|TRBJ2-3|-|TRBV5-1
CASRPAGGFSTDTQYF
TGCGCCAGCAGGCCAGCGGGAGGGTTTAGCACAGATACGCAGTATTTT
>TRBD2|17|TRBJ2-2|-|TRBV5-4
CASSLGTSGSSTGELFF
TGTGCCAGCAGCCTTGGGACTAGCGGGAGCTCCACCGGGGAGCTGTTTTTT
>-|15|TRBJ1-3|-|TRBV7-2
CASSPGLISGNTIYF
TGTGCCAGCAGCCCCGGACTGATCTCTGGAAACACCATATATTTT
>TRBD2|14|TRBJ2-3|-|TRBV7-2
CASSSYGLAGVQYF
TGTGCCAGCAGCTCCTACGGACTAGCGGGGGTGCAGTATTTT
>TRBD2|17|TRBJ2-3|-|TRBV5-4
CASSLGGAGRGADTQYF
TGTGCCAGCAGCTTGGGGGGAGCGGGACGAGGGGCAGATACGCAGTATTTT
>-|13|TRBJ1-4|few|TRBV19
CASSRGGNEKLFF
TGTGCCAGTAGTCGGGGAGGTAATGAAAAACTGTTTTTT
>-|14|TRBJ1-5|-|TRBV6-2/TRBV6-3
CASSPDRLRQPQHF
TGTGCCAGCAGTCCCGACAGGCTCAGACAGCCCCAGCATTTT
>-|13|TRBJ2-1|-|TRBV5-4
CASSLIQNNEQFF
TGTGCCAGCAGCTTAATCCAAAACAATGAGCAGTTCTTC
>TRBD2|15|TRBJ2-1|-|TRBV7-3
CASSVGTSGYNEQFF
TGTGCCAGCAGTGTTGGGACTAGCGGATACAATGAGCAGTTCTTC